Below are 2 T cell receptor beta chains sequenced from a single sample in a study of cytomegalovirus exposure and HLA in healthy donors. The PCR ran on 60 Vbeta and 13 Jbeta primers. TCRdb's table, derived via immunoSEQ multiplex PCR, lists solely in-frame clones and lacks some. The sample records over 100,000 clones, over 60% being singletons. Sequenced input: PBMCs. The receptor source for this set is a male donor in good health and CMV-seropositive.

The chain has TRBV7-2 and TRBJ2-7, with D perhaps matching TRBD2 (6 bases). The length of the CDR3 is 14 residues. Germline CDR1 is SGHTA and CDR2 is FQGNSA. Trimming took 6 bases from V and 6 from J, leaving 18 bases between them. As DNA, the CDR3 is TGTGCCAGCAGACCTACCGGCCGGGGAGGCGAGCAGTACTTC. Protein: CASRPTGRGGEQYF. The full variable domain, with the rest looked up from reference TRBV7-2 and TRBJ2-7, is GAGVSQSPSNKVTEKGKDVELRCDPISGHTALYWYRQSLGQGLEFLIYFQGNSAPDKSGLPSDRFSAERTGGSVSTLTIQRTQQEDSAVYLCASRPTGRGGEQYFGPGTRLTVT.

This clone has a handful of counts. This chain uses TRBV6-1 with TRBJ1-5, with 7 bases identical to TRBD1. The CDR3 has 13 residues. With V trimmed by 6 bases and J by 7 bases, 6 bases remained unmatched. Per the germline V gene, CDR1 is MNHNS and CDR2 is SASEGT. The CDR3, as DNA: TGTGCCAGCAGAACAGGGGAATGGCAGCCCCAGCATTTT. The encoded protein is CASRTGEWQPQHF.